The rows below give T cell receptor beta chains drawn from one sample of a study of blood T cell repertoires in COVID-19. Data came from immunoSEQ multiplex PCR; TCRdb stores just in-frame clones and leaves some out. Among 110,000 to 150,000 clones listed, 75% to 90% were seen once. Sequences were obtained from peripheral blood. The source is a man aged 55 to 70 with active or convalescent COVID-19. Both conserved end residues are part of each CDR3. Each record gives: J gene, V gene, CDR3 length, D gene, CDR3 protein. D genes are given only for firm matches.

TRBJ1-5	TRBV19	18	TRBD1	CASSISYRARGQHQPQHF
TRBJ1-1	TRBV11-3	13	NA	CASSSGRSTEAFF
TRBJ1-2	TRBV6-2/TRBV6-3	14	NA	CASSYLAGFYGYTF
TRBJ2-3	TRBV28	11	NA	CASRRADTQYF
TRBJ1-2	TRBV19	16	NA	CASTLRSAVRSYGYTF
TRBJ1-5	TRBV28	13	NA	CASRTGDYQPQHF
TRBJ2-1	TRBV5-8	14	TRBD2	CASRVSGGADEQFF
TRBJ1-3	TRBV2	16	NA	CASGADLSGDGNTIYF
TRBJ2-5	TRBV7-6	15	TRBD1	CASSFGQGGQETQYF
TRBJ1-2	TRBV5-1	13	NA	CASSREGDYGYTF
TRBJ1-5	TRBV5-1	15	TRBD1	CASSSGTGTNQPQHF
TRBJ1-1	TRBV5-5	11	NA	CASTVNTEAFF
TRBJ1-5	TRBV19	14	TRBD1	CASGEGQGWQPQHF
TRBJ2-1	TRBV7-2	16	NA	CASSLGLRDSYNEQFF
TRBJ2-2	TRBV6-2/TRBV6-3	14	NA	CASSYPAAGGELFF
TRBJ2-7	TRBV9	16	TRBD2	CASSPRLAGPRYEQYF
TRBJ2-7	TRBV6-2/TRBV6-3	13	NA	CASSGGRTYEQYF